Presented here are 2 T cell receptor beta chains from one specimen sequenced in a study of T cells after yellow fever vaccination. Using its own MiXCR run on the 5' RACE reads, TCRdb lists one record per CDR3 protein. The sample consists of some 300,000 distinct CDR3 sequences, roughly 8.7% of them appearing once. Here the sequenced sample was CD4+ T cells sorted from PBMCs, taken 5 days after the yellow fever booster vaccination. The receptors shown here come from a man aged 18 to 29 who received the YFV17D yellow fever vaccine.

The V and J genes are TRBV18 and TRBJ2-7; 7 bases are shared with TRBD2. Germline trimming cut 3 bases from V and 3 bases from J; bases unmatched to any gene: 8. The CDR3 contains 15 residues. In germline, CDR1 is KGHSH, CDR2 LQKENI. The CDR3: CASSPRGGGRYEQYF. For the CDR3, the DNA is TGTGCCAGCTCACCCCGTGGGGGGGGACGCTACGAGCAGTACTTC.

The rearrangement joins TRBV20-1 to TRBJ2-3; 7 positions agree with TRBD2. Per germline, CDR1 DFQATT and CDR2 SNEGSKA (reference sequence). This CDR3 has 14 residues. V was pared by 0 bases and J by 1 base, with 1 base of the junction left unmatched. CDR3 loop: CSAREGGGTDTQYF. As DNA, the CDR3 is TGCAGTGCTAGAGAGGGGGGGGGCACAGATACGCAGTATTTT.